The clone carrying this T cell receptor beta chain was observed a handful of times. Its matching antigen is unknown. Trimming removed 6 bases from V and 8 bases from J, with 13 bases in between. This CDR3 is built from 13 residues. CDR1 is SEHNR, CDR2 FQNEAQ, per germline (reference sequence). Preparing the TCRbeta library involved the use of unique molecular identifiers. TCRdb fed the PCR reads into MiXCR, producing one record per CDR3 protein. The sample has 250,000 to 400,000 distinct CDR3 sequences, approximately 23% seen once. This record comes from a study of T-cell reconstitution after alpha-beta-depleted transplantation in children. General study findings and limits: About two months after transplant, alpha-beta T cells reportedly came from several hundred expanded graft clones. At one year after transplant, newly produced T cells mostly accounted for T-cell counts and diversity. Some patients owed their high day-60 TCRbeta diversity to surviving recipient T cells and thymic progenitors.

This clonotype was sampled from a male patient between 5 and 17 years old who had a stem cell transplant for acute lymphoblastic leukemia, so the T cells may come from the graft donor. The material sequenced was PBMCs, mostly from graft donor cells, taken 180 days after TCRalphabeta/CD19-depleted stem cell transplant. This chain connects TRBV7-9 to TRBJ2-2; perhaps TRBD1 as D (6 bases). As DNA, the CDR3 is TGTGCCAGCAGGATAACAGGGCTTGGGGAGCTGTTTTTT. The encoded protein is CASRITGLGELFF.